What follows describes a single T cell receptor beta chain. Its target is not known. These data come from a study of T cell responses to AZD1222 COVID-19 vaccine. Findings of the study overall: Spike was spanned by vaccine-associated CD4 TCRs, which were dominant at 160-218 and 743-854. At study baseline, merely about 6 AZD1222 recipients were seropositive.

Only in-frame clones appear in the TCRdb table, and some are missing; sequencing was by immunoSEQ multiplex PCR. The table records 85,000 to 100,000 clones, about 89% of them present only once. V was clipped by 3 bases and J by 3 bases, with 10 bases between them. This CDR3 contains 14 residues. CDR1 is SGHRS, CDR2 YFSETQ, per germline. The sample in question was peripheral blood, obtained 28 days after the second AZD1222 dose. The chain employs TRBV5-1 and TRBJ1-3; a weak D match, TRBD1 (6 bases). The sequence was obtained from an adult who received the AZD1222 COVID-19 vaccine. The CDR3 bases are TGCGCCAGCAGCTCGGGGGGGCTTGGAAACACCATATATTTT. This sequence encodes CASSSGGLGNTIYF.